The rows below give T cell receptor beta chains drawn from one sample of a study of control samples from healthy donors and cancer patients. Data came from immunoSEQ multiplex PCR; TCRdb stores just in-frame clones and leaves some out. The table includes 120,000 to 150,000 clones, 94% detected once. Specimen: blood. The source is a man aged 35-49 years in good health. The CDR3 runs from the conserved cysteine through the conserved F or W. The listing skips clone size in some rows; elsewhere it reads once, few, many or a size class.

V gene: TRBV5-4
J gene: TRBJ2-2
clone size: .
CDR3 protein: CASTSRERISTGELFF

V gene: TRBV28
J gene: TRBJ1-2
clone size: .
CDR3 protein: CASTISTGGTGYTF

V gene: TRBV2
J gene: TRBJ1-2
clone size: .
CDR3 protein: CASSVRQGADGYTF

V gene: TRBV6-5
J gene: TRBJ1-2
clone size: few
CDR3 protein: CASNARGLYGYTF

V gene: TRBV5-5
J gene: TRBJ2-7
clone size: .
CDR3 protein: CASRDLRSYEQYF

V gene: TRBV19
J gene: TRBJ2-1
clone size: .
CDR3 protein: CASSLPGHTNEQFF

V gene: TRBV14
J gene: TRBJ2-2
clone size: .
CDR3 protein: CASSQERTGANTGELFF

V gene: TRBV19
J gene: TRBJ2-1
clone size: .
CDR3 protein: CASSQTHEQFF

V gene: TRBV7-6
J gene: TRBJ2-4
clone size: .
CDR3 protein: CASSMPYAAKNIQYF

V gene: TRBV27
J gene: TRBJ2-4
clone size: .
CDR3 protein: CASSFVTQGAKNIQYF

V gene: TRBV9
J gene: TRBJ1-1
clone size: .
CDR3 protein: CASSVGHMNTEAFF

V gene: TRBV28
J gene: TRBJ1-5
clone size: few
CDR3 protein: CASSGTGVLDQPQHF

V gene: TRBV6-1
J gene: TRBJ2-2
clone size: .
CDR3 protein: CASSEAHGAGELFF

V gene: TRBV27
J gene: TRBJ1-4
clone size: .
CDR3 protein: CASSQIMAPNEKLFF

V gene: TRBV7-2
J gene: TRBJ2-4
clone size: once
CDR3 protein: CASSAYPTGYDIQYF

V gene: TRBV27
J gene: TRBJ1-1
clone size: .
CDR3 protein: CASSLSTGRGTEAFF

V gene: TRBV18
J gene: TRBJ1-5
clone size: .
CDR3 protein: CASSLDGNSNQPQHF

V gene: TRBV4-1
J gene: TRBJ2-7
clone size: .
CDR3 protein: CASSQEKQGPKEQYF

V gene: TRBV6-6
J gene: TRBJ1-1
clone size: .
CDR3 protein: CASSPLGGTEAFF

V gene: TRBV29-1
J gene: TRBJ2-7
clone size: .
CDR3 protein: CSVEVSGEFSYEQYF

V gene: TRBV5-6
J gene: TRBJ1-5
clone size: .
CDR3 protein: CASSPTRGGLNQPQHF

V gene: TRBV4-2
J gene: TRBJ1-2
clone size: .
CDR3 protein: CASSQDFPPNYGYTF

V gene: TRBV11-2
J gene: TRBJ2-7
clone size: .
CDR3 protein: CASSLGLADEQYF

V gene: TRBV7-8
J gene: TRBJ2-2
clone size: .
CDR3 protein: CASSLRGQGAIAGELFF

V gene: TRBV6-6
J gene: TRBJ1-5
clone size: .
CDR3 protein: CASSHYRDNQPQHF

V gene: TRBV7-8
J gene: TRBJ2-4
clone size: .
CDR3 protein: CASSWTGAFSENIQYF

V gene: TRBV5-6
J gene: TRBJ2-1
clone size: .
CDR3 protein: CASSPGLAGWYNEQFF

V gene: TRBV5-4
J gene: TRBJ2-7
clone size: .
CDR3 protein: CASSLAGGVYEQYF

V gene: TRBV5-4
J gene: TRBJ2-7
clone size: once
CDR3 protein: CASSFGSGGTTYEQYF

V gene: TRBV11-2
J gene: TRBJ2-2
clone size: .
CDR3 protein: CASSFGLNTGELFF

V gene: TRBV29-1
J gene: TRBJ1-1
clone size: .
CDR3 protein: CSVTPGRVNTEAFF

V gene: TRBV6-1
J gene: TRBJ1-2
clone size: .
CDR3 protein: CASSESQGRGYTF

V gene: TRBV6-2/TRBV6-3
J gene: TRBJ1-6
clone size: .
CDR3 protein: CASSFPGQGNSPLHF

V gene: TRBV14
J gene: TRBJ1-4
clone size: .
CDR3 protein: CASSPKGAKLFF

V gene: TRBV28
J gene: TRBJ2-5
clone size: .
CDR3 protein: CASSWGRLRRPFRETQYF

V gene: TRBV13
J gene: TRBJ1-1
clone size: .
CDR3 protein: CASSPGPPWEAFF

V gene: TRBV9
J gene: TRBJ2-5
clone size: .
CDR3 protein: CASSVRLAGGVETQYF

V gene: TRBV7-9
J gene: TRBJ2-3
clone size: .
CDR3 protein: CASSLLAGFSTDTQYF

V gene: TRBV7-9
J gene: TRBJ1-1
clone size: .
CDR3 protein: CASSLLNTEAFF

V gene: TRBV5-4
J gene: TRBJ1-3
clone size: .
CDR3 protein: CASSAKQYPSGNTIYF

V gene: TRBV6-2/TRBV6-3
J gene: TRBJ2-7
clone size: .
CDR3 protein: CASSYSLDREDYEQYF

V gene: TRBV18
J gene: TRBJ2-2
clone size: .
CDR3 protein: CASSPGQTNTGELFF

V gene: TRBV7-9
J gene: TRBJ2-7
clone size: .
CDR3 protein: CASSLKSYEQYF

V gene: TRBV5-1
J gene: TRBJ2-1
clone size: .
CDR3 protein: CASSLSQRGYNEQFF

V gene: TRBV12-5
J gene: TRBJ1-2
clone size: once
CDR3 protein: CASGLVHPASYGYTF

V gene: TRBV7-3
J gene: TRBJ2-2
clone size: .
CDR3 protein: CASSPSPGLANTGELFF

V gene: TRBV7-9
J gene: TRBJ1-2
clone size: .
CDR3 protein: CASSLPGYEYGYTF

V gene: TRBV28
J gene: TRBJ1-1
clone size: .
CDR3 protein: CASSYRVSTEAFF